These T cell receptor beta chains were read from a single sample in a study of response to subunit inactivated influenza vaccine. TCRdb ran MiXCR on the RT-PCR reads and lists one entry per CDR3 protein. The sample includes hundreds of thousands of distinct CDR3 sequences, more than 15% of them seen just once. The starting material was PBMCs from blood, obtained 11 to 12 days after vaccination. The receptor set was obtained from a middle-aged man who received an inactivated influenza vaccine. Both conserved end residues are part of each CDR3.

J | V | CDR3
TRBJ2-7 | TRBV18 | CASSPNSQGNEQYF
TRBJ2-1 | TRBV24-1 | CATSDFGSGNNEQFF
TRBJ2-7 | TRBV6-5 | CASSYSTGASYEQYF
TRBJ2-1 | TRBV11-2 | CASSPRQGAKGEQFF
TRBJ1-5 | TRBV7-2 | CASSLDRISNQPQHF
TRBJ2-5 | TRBV9 | CASSVAWGRETQYF
TRBJ2-7 | TRBV27 | CASSLGSGPVREQYF
TRBJ2-7 | TRBV7-2 | CASSHPPGLAFEQYF
TRBJ2-3 | TRBV5-6 | CASSFASGGVTDTQYF
TRBJ2-7 | TRBV20-1 | CSAPRPRGHFVRTQDSYEQYF
TRBJ2-1 | TRBV29-1 | CSVEKRESSDEQFF
TRBJ2-7 | TRBV14 | CASSPRPRGEQYF
TRBJ2-7 | TRBV7-2 | CASSLRAGGYEQYF
TRBJ2-1 | TRBV20-1 | CSATEPGLSYNEQFF
TRBJ1-6 | TRBV18 | CASSPPTSARGSPLHF
TRBJ1-1 | TRBV15 | CATSKNTEAFF